One sample yielded the 27 T cell receptor beta chains listed below, sequenced in a study of cytomegalovirus exposure and HLA in healthy donors. TCRdb's copy holds only in-frame clones and misses some; the assay was immunoSEQ multiplex PCR. The sample shows 55,000 to 80,000 clones, about 94% of them seen only once. Source material: PBMCs. The source of these receptors is a young man in good health and CMV-seropositive.

The CDR3 DNA follows: TGTGCCAGCAGACAAAGACAGGTATCGACCTGGAGGGCCAACGTCCTGACTTTC. Translated: CASRQRQVSTWRANVLTF. This rearrangement joins TRBV7-8 to TRBJ2-6; the D gene is possibly TRBD1 (6 bases). CDR3 length: 18 residues. The V gene's germline CDR1 is SGHVS and CDR2 FQNEAQ. V lost 6 bases and J lost 5, with 23 bases in between.

The chain employs TRBV19 and TRBJ1-1; weak D call: TRBD1 (6 bases). CDR1 is LNHDA and CDR2 is SQIVND in the germline V gene (reference sequence). The CDR3 runs 16 residues. With 5 bases removed from V and 3 bases from J, the gap between germline ends came to 19 bases. The CDR3 region has the DNA TGTGCCAGTAGTGCCGAAGCCGGGACATACTACACTGAAGCTTTCTTT. Its translation is CASSAEAGTYYTEAFF.

The genes are TRBV28 and TRBJ2-7; D remains unclear. Trimming took 4 bases from V and 2 from J, leaving 3 bases between them. This CDR3 has 11 residues. Per the germline V gene, CDR1 is MDHEN and CDR2 is SYDVKM. The CDR3 bases are TGTGCCAGCAGTTCAACCTACGAGCAGTACTTC. Protein: CASSSTYEQYF.

The chain couples TRBV5-1 to TRBJ2-2; TRBD1 matches 12 bases. Germline values: CDR1 SGHRS, CDR2 YFSETQ. The CDR3 loop spans 17 amino acids. Trimming cost V 4 bases and J 3 bases; bases outside gene matches: 7. DNA of the CDR3: TGCGCCAGCAGCCCGGGACAGGGGGCAGGGGACACCGGGGAGCTGTTTTTT. Translation gives CASSPGQGAGDTGELFF.

The rearrangement joins TRBV15 to TRBJ2-7, with 7 bases that match TRBD2. The CDR3 is 16 residues long. Germline V gene data show CDR1 as LNHNV and CDR2 as YYDKDF (reference sequence). V lost 1 base, J lost 3 bases, and 9 bases stayed unmatched. As DNA, the CDR3 is TGTGCCACCAGCAGAGTGGGTGGGGCTAGCGGCTACGAGCAGTACTTC. Its protein product is CATSRVGGASGYEQYF.

This chain's CDR3 is CASSESASGILAKNIQYF. CDR3 DNA sequence: TGTGCCAGCAGTGAATCGGCTAGCGGGATTCTAGCCAAAAACATTCAGTACTTC. The chain combines TRBV25-1 with TRBJ2-4; 9 nucleotides line up with TRBD2. Germline CDR1 is MGHDK and CDR2 is SYGVNS. V lost 1 base to trimming and J lost 0 bases; unmatched junction nucleotides: 7. The CDR3 is 18 amino acids.

The rearrangement uses TRBV11-2 and TRBJ2-3; no definite D call. V was shortened by 5 bases and J by 5 bases, with 11 bases between the two germline ends. The CDR3 extends over 13 amino acids. The germline gives CDR1 SGHAT, CDR2 FQNNGV. This CDR3 reads CASSRGLEDTQYF. The CDR3 coding sequence is TGTGCCAGCAGCCGTGGGCTGGAAGATACGCAGTATTTT.

The chain joins TRBV6-5 to TRBJ2-7; 10 bases fit TRBD1. The CDR3 loop spans 15 amino acids. Germline assignment: CDR1 MNHEY and CDR2 SVGAGI. V gave up 0 bases and J gave up 6 bases; unmatched junction bases: 5. Written as DNA, the CDR3 is TGTGCCAGCAGTTACTCGAGGACAGGGGGAGTCGAGCAGTACTTC. It specifies CASSYSRTGGVEQYF.

This chain uses TRBV15 with TRBJ2-7; D gene uncertain. CDR3 length equals 14 residues. The V end was cut by 0 bases, the J end by 0 bases, with 6 bases between. CDR1 is LNHNV and CDR2 is YYDKDF in the germline V gene (reference sequence). The CDR3 DNA is TGTGCCACCAGCAGAGAATTTAGCTCCTACGAGCAGTACTTC. The encoded protein is CATSREFSSYEQYF. The full variable domain, in which reference TRBV15 and TRBJ2-7 provide the parts outside the CDR3, is DAMVIQNPRYQVTQFGKPVTLSCSQTLNHNVMYWYQQKSSQAPKLLFHYYDKDFNNEADTPDNFQSRRPNTSFCFLDIRSPGLGDTAMYLCATSREFSSYEQYFGPGTRLTVT.

The chain joins TRBV7-3 to TRBJ2-7, with D maybe TRBD2 (6 bases). V lost 1 base and J lost 7, with 14 bases in between. Germline lookup yields CDR1 SGHTA and CDR2 FQGTGA. The CDR3 sequence is 14 residues long. The CDR3 DNA follows: TGTGCCAGCAGCTTAATAGCGGTGCGGGGTGAGCAGTACTTC. Translated: CASSLIAVRGEQYF.

The V call is TRBV5-6, the J call TRBJ2-7; D unresolved. CDR3 length equals 11 residues. Per the germline V gene, CDR1 is SGHDT and CDR2 is YYEEEE. With 1 base removed from V and 10 bases from J, the gap between germline ends came to 9 bases. This chain's CDR3 is CASSLMSKQYF. In DNA, the CDR3 is TGTGCCAGCAGCTTGATGAGTAAACAGTACTTC. Looking up the rest from reference TRBV5-6 and TRBJ2-7 gives the full variable domain: DAGVTQSPTHLIKTRGQQVTLRCSPKSGHDTVSWYQQALGQGPQFIFQYYEEEERQRGNFPDRFSGHQFPNYSSELNVNALLLGDSALYLCASSLMSKQYFGPGTRLTVT.

This clone was seen a single time. DNA of the CDR3: TGTGCCAGCAGCCGTCCCGGGACAGGGCAGCGGCAGTACTTC. The encoded protein is CASSRPGTGQRQYF. This chain uses TRBV6-6 with TRBJ2-7, with 9 bases lining up with TRBD1. J gave up 9 bases and V 6 bases, and 12 bases lay outside the gene matches. The CDR3 consists of 14 residues. CDR1 is MNHNY and CDR2 is SVGAGI in the germline V gene (reference sequence).

The J gene is TRBJ2-1, the V gene TRBV9; D perhaps matches TRBD1 (6 bases). Germline V gene lookup returns CDR1 SGDLS and CDR2 YYNGEE. The CDR3 consists of 13 residues. V shed 4 bases and J shed 5 bases, with 10 bases lying between them. The CDR3 DNA reads as TGTGCCAGCAGCACCAGACAGGACAATGAGCAGTTCTTC. Translation: CASSTRQDNEQFF.

This clone was counted a single time. J is TRBJ1-2 and V is TRBV6-4; tentatively, D is TRBD1 (6 bases). V was trimmed by 6 bases and J by 4 bases, leaving 15 bases between them. Germline V gene lookup returns CDR1 MRHNA and CDR2 SNTAGT. The CDR3 has 14 amino acids. In DNA, the CDR3 is TGTGCCAGCAGACAAACAGGGTCAGGCTATGGCTACACCTTC. Translating it yields CASRQTGSGYGYTF.

CDR3 nucleotide sequence: TGTGCCAGCAGCTTAGTTGGACTAGCGGGACGATCCTACAATGAGCAGTTCTTC. It specifies CASSLVGLAGRSYNEQFF. V is TRBV11-2 and J is TRBJ2-1, with 12 bases lining up with TRBD2. Germline assignment: CDR1 SGHAT and CDR2 FQNNGV. The CDR3 is made up of 18 amino acids. The J segment lost 1 base and the V segment lost 1 base, leaving 5 bases of the junction unmatched.

This chain connects TRBV11-2 to TRBJ2-3; D is undetermined. The CDR3 consists of 15 residues. Trimming stripped 0 bases from V and 3 bases from J, with 10 bases between. The germline gives CDR1 SGHAT, CDR2 FQNNGV. CDR3 in DNA: TGTGCCAGCAGCTTAGATCCCGGTCGGACAGATACGCAGTATTTT. Translation gives CASSLDPGRTDTQYF.

The chain couples TRBV7-8 to TRBJ2-3, with 8 bases matching TRBD1. The J segment lost 1 base and the V segment lost 5 bases, leaving 2 bases of the junction unmatched. The germline V gene has CDR1 SGHVS and CDR2 FQNEAQ. This CDR3 contains 14 residues. The CDR3 sequence: CASSLGQGTDTQYF. For the CDR3, the DNA is TGTGCCAGCAGCCTGGGACAGGGCACAGATACGCAGTATTTT.

The chain has TRBV9 and TRBJ1-2; 11 positions agree with TRBD1. Germline V gives CDR1 SGDLS, CDR2 YYNGEE. The trim removed 3 bases at V and 1 base at J, leaving 8 bases unmatched. The CDR3 loop spans 17 amino acids. The CDR3 loop reads CASSASRTGGVNYGYTF. As DNA, the CDR3 is TGTGCCAGCAGCGCAAGTCGGACAGGGGGCGTTAACTATGGCTACACCTTC.

This clone appeared a single time. V is TRBV9 and J is TRBJ2-5, with D possibly being TRBD2 (6 bases). The CDR3 totals 16 residues. CDR1 SGDLS and CDR2 YYNGEE come from the germline V gene. Trimming shortened V by 0 bases and J by 3 bases, and 15 bases separated the two germline ends. The CDR3 DNA follows: TGTGCCAGCAGCGTAGTGGGAGGAGGGCGAGAAGAGACCCAGTACTTC. Translation gives CASSVVGGGREETQYF. The whole variable domain, filled in from reference TRBV9 and TRBJ2-5, reads DSGVTQTPKHLITATGQRVTLRCSPRSGDLSVYWYQQSLDQGLQFLIQYYNGEERAKGNILERFSAQQFPDLHSELNLSSLELGDSALYFCASSVVGGGREETQYFGPGTRLLVL.

The rearrangement links TRBV5-6 to TRBJ1-2, with 9 bases that match TRBD1. Looked up from germline, CDR1 is SGHDT and CDR2 is YYEEEE. The CDR3 has 14 amino acids. J lost 4 bases, V lost 7 bases, and 8 bases had no gene match. CDR3 DNA: TGTGCCAGCCCGGGACAGGGTTCTTTCTATGGCTACACCTTC. This codes for CASPGQGSFYGYTF.

This chain connects TRBV5-1 to TRBJ2-7; D possibly corresponds to TRBD2 (5 bases). Germline lookup yields CDR1 SGHRS and CDR2 YFSETQ. Deletions cut 1 base from V and 3 bases from J, with 11 bases between. This CDR3 contains 14 residues. The CDR3 region is CASSLSAGGYEQYF. The CDR3, as DNA: TGCGCCAGCAGCTTGTCGGCGGGCGGCTACGAGCAGTACTTC.

Here the CDR3 reads CASSIGEANYGYTF. CDR3 in DNA: TGTGCCAGCAGTATCGGGGAAGCTAACTATGGCTACACCTTC. J is TRBJ1-2 and V is TRBV25-1; D unresolved. The V gene lost 5 bases and the J gene lost 0 bases, with 10 bases spanning the gap. The CDR3 sequence is 14 residues long. CDR1 and CDR2 (germline): MGHDK, SYGVNS.

The chain carries TRBV7-9 and TRBJ2-5, with TRBD2 matching 10 bases. With 5 bases clipped from V and 1 base from J, the junction kept 4 bases outside the gene matches. Germline lookup yields CDR1 SEHNR and CDR2 FQNEAQ (reference sequence). This CDR3 has 15 residues. Here the CDR3 reads CASSHIAGGQETQYF. CDR3 in DNA: TGTGCCAGCAGCCATATAGCGGGGGGCCAAGAGACCCAGTACTTC. The variable domain in full, completed from reference TRBV7-9 and TRBJ2-5, reads DTGVSQNPRHKITKRGQNVTFRCDPISEHNRLYWYRQTLGQGPEFLTYFQNEAQLEKSRLLSDRFSAERPKGSFSTLEIQRTEQGDSAMYLCASSHIAGGQETQYFGPGTRLLVL.

The chain has TRBV6-5 and TRBJ2-7, with 9 nucleotides matching TRBD1. The CDR3 covers 12 residues. V shed 7 bases, J shed 3 bases, and the junction held 1 base outside the gene matches. CDR1 is MNHEY and CDR2 is SVGAGI in the germline V gene. The CDR3: CASKDRGYEQYF. The CDR3 DNA is TGTGCCAGCAAGGACAGGGGCTACGAGCAGTACTTC.

The chain employs TRBV5-4 and TRBJ2-2, with 8 bases matching TRBD2. V lost 1 base, J lost 6 bases, and 5 bases stayed unmatched. Germline loops: CDR1 SGHNT, CDR2 YYREEE (reference sequence). This CDR3 comprises 15 residues. CDR3: CASSLISGGAGELFF. CDR3 nucleotides: TGTGCCAGCAGCTTGATCAGCGGGGGAGCCGGGGAGCTGTTTTTT. Based on the CDR3 plus reference TRBV5-4 and TRBJ2-2, the full variable domain is ETGVTQSPTHLIKTRGQQVTLRCSSQSGHNTVSWYQQALGQGPQFIFQYYREEENGRGNFPPRFSGLQFPNYSSELNVNALELDDSALYLCASSLISGGAGELFFGEGSRLTVL.

The J gene is TRBJ2-7, the V gene TRBV6-1, with D tentatively TRBD1 (7 bases). This CDR3 has 15 amino acids. Germline CDR1 MNHNS, CDR2 SASEGT. V was clipped by 10 bases and J by 2 bases, with 21 bases between them. The CDR3 bases are TGTGCCATCTCGGGGAGGTCAGGGGGTACCTACGAGCAGTACTTC. Amino acids: CAISGRSGGTYEQYF.

This sequence joins TRBV28 and TRBJ2-1; D remains ambiguous. The CDR3 runs to 12 residues. Trimming cost V 5 bases and J 9 bases, with 11 bases left between them. Germline loops: CDR1 MDHEN, CDR2 SYDVKM. The CDR3 DNA is TGTGCCAGCAGTCTAGGATTCGGTGAGCAGTTCTTC. Its protein product is CASSLGFGEQFF.